The 12 T cell receptor beta chains given below trace back to one sample, sequenced in a study of CD8 T cell repertoires and HIV-1 epitope variants. Profiling relied on immunoSEQ multiplex PCR, and the TCRdb table lists in-frame clones only, not all of them. The sample holds around 5,400 clones, 65% to 70% seen once. These receptors' targets are unknown. The sample comprised cultured CD8+ T cells derived from PBMCs. The receptors originated from a male donor with HIV.

The chain uses TRBV5-8 and TRBJ2-7; possibly TRBD1 or TRBD2 for D (5 bases each). The CDR3 is made up of 13 amino acids. CDR1 is SGHTS and CDR2 is YDEGEE in the germline V gene. Trimming shortened V by 4 bases and J by 3 bases, and 11 bases separated the two germline ends. The CDR3 coding sequence is TGTGCCAGCAGCGGTCGGGACCGCTACGAGCAGTACTTC. Amino acid sequence: CASSGRDRYEQYF.

This clone was picked up one time. The J gene is TRBJ2-5, the V gene TRBV25-1; D is unclear. Trimming took 1 base from V and 1 from J, leaving 10 bases between them. The CDR3 sequence is 15 residues long. CDR1 and CDR2 from the germline V gene are MGHDK and SYGVNS. The CDR3 loop is CASSEWARPQETQYF. CDR3 coding DNA: TGTGCCAGCAGTGAATGGGCGAGGCCCCAAGAGACCCAGTACTTC.

This clone was counted only a few times. The chain couples TRBV6-5 to TRBJ1-2, with D unresolved. V was pared by 4 bases and J by 6 bases, with 12 bases between. CDR1 MNHEY and CDR2 SVGAGI come from the germline V gene. The CDR3 consists of 13 residues. The CDR3 loop is CASSLHDRDGYTF. The CDR3 DNA follows: TGTGCCAGCAGTTTACACGATCGGGATGGCTACACCTTC.

The chain has TRBV6-1 and TRBJ2-7; D tentatively reads TRBD1 or TRBD2 (5 bases each). V gave up 6 bases and J gave up 0 bases, with 9 bases separating them. The CDR3 is made up of 13 amino acids. The V gene's germline CDR1 is MNHNS and CDR2 SASEGT. The CDR3 DNA is TGTGCCAGCAGCCCGAGGGGCTCCTACGAGCAGTACTTC. It specifies CASSPRGSYEQYF.

This clone was detected once. The chain is built from TRBV6-1 and TRBJ1-6, with 7 bases matching TRBD1. CDR3 length equals 14 residues. Germline CDR1 reads MNHNS; CDR2 reads SASEGT. V trimming: 4 bases; J trimming: 8 bases; junction bases outside the gene matches: 5. In DNA form, the CDR3 reads TGTGCCAGCAGTGGGGCAGGGGGTGATTCACCCCTCCACTTT. This sequence encodes CASSGAGGDSPLHF.

The CDR3, as DNA: TGTGCCAGCAGTTACTTTATTACAGGGGGCAGCGGGGAGCTGTTTTTT. This gives the protein CASSYFITGGSGELFF. The V gene is TRBV6-5, the J gene TRBJ2-2; 9 bases match TRBD1. The CDR3 sequence is 16 residues long. Trimming removed 1 base from V and 7 bases from J; junction bases left unmatched: 7. From germline, CDR1 is MNHEY and CDR2 SVGAGI.

The chain links TRBV9 to TRBJ2-2; TRBD1 aligns across 7 bases. With 4 bases clipped from V and 5 bases from J, the junction kept 11 bases outside the gene matches. The CDR3 totals 16 residues. The V gene's germline CDR1 is SGDLS and CDR2 YYNGEE. The CDR3 reads CASSLPPGGETGELFF. CDR3 coding DNA: TGTGCCAGCAGCTTACCCCCAGGGGGAGAGACCGGGGAGCTGTTTTTT.

This clone has a handful of counts. The chain has TRBV28 and TRBJ2-7; D is unresolved. Germline CDR1 reads MDHEN; CDR2 reads SYDVKM. The CDR3 contains 11 residues. Trimming shortened V by 3 bases and J by 0 bases, and 0 bases separated the two germline ends. The CDR3 DNA follows: TGTGCCAGCAGTTTCTCCTACGAGCAGTACTTC. Protein product: CASSFSYEQYF.

The chain couples TRBV9 to TRBJ1-1, with TRBD1 matching 9 bases. V gave up 4 bases and J gave up 2 bases; unmatched junction bases: 3. This CDR3 is built from 14 residues. The germline V gene has CDR1 SGDLS and CDR2 YYNGEE. CDR3 protein: CASSLTGGNTEAFF. The CDR3 DNA is TGTGCCAGCAGCTTGACAGGGGGAAACACTGAAGCTTTCTTT.

The chain uses TRBV15 and TRBJ1-4; 7 bases are shared with TRBD1. There are 16 residues in the CDR3. Trimming removed 4 bases from V and 3 bases from J; junction bases left unmatched: 8. Germline assignment: CDR1 LNHNV and CDR2 YYDKDF (reference sequence). CDR3 DNA: TGTGCCACCAGCACCTTCCGGGACAGTGCTAATGAAAAACTGTTTTTT. Protein product: CATSTFRDSANEKLFF.

The chain is built from TRBV6-5 and TRBJ1-1; the match to TRBD1 covers 10 bases. The CDR3 sequence is 15 residues long. V shed 2 bases and J 9 bases; nucleotides not matched to a gene: 9. Germline CDR1 MNHEY, CDR2 SVGAGI. As DNA, the CDR3 is TGTGCCAGCAGTTACCCGGGACAGGGGATTTACCAAGCTTTCTTT. Protein sequence: CASSYPGQGIYQAFF.

J is TRBJ2-3 and V is TRBV6-5; TRBD1 matches at 7 bases. The CDR3 has 15 residues. CDR1 is MNHEY, CDR2 SVGAGI, per germline. Unmatched junction bases numbered 9, after V lost 6 bases and J lost 3 bases. This CDR3 is CASRSKNRGTDTQYF. CDR3 in DNA: TGTGCCAGCAGGAGTAAGAACAGGGGAACAGATACGCAGTATTTT.